This TCR beta chain stems from a study of radiotherapy plus CTLA-4 blockade in lung cancer. Measured with immunoSEQ multiplex PCR; TCRdb has only the in-frame clones, and not every one. The repertoire holds some 96,000 clones, with almost 90% as singletons. Germline values: CDR1 GTSNPN, CDR2 SVGIG (reference sequence). Trimming removed 2 bases from V and 7 bases from J; junction bases left unmatched: 7. The CDR3 loop spans 13 amino acids. Here the sequenced sample was peripheral blood, taken from a patient treated with radiotherapy plus ipilimumab. This clonotype originated in a human donor with non-small cell lung cancer that progressed on radiotherapy plus ipilimumab. The chain has TRBV30 and TRBJ1-2; 7 bases are a match to TRBD1. Here the CDR3 reads CAWSRQGSIGYTF. In DNA, the CDR3 is TGTGCCTGGAGTCGACAGGGATCTATTGGCTACACCTTC.